Listed here is a single T cell receptor (beta chain). The data stem from a study of blood T cell repertoires in COVID-19. Looking at the study overall: Sources were T cells, B-cell-depleted T cells, or PBMCs; the material itself was cDNA or gDNA.

TCRdb keeps only in-frame clones here, not all; method: immunoSEQ multiplex PCR. The sample consists of roughly 260,000 clones, around 85% of them appearing once. This clonotype was obtained from a woman in her thirties or forties with active or convalescent COVID-19. The specimen sequenced was peripheral blood.

The CDR3 loop reads CASSFGSGAGNTIYF. CDR3 DNA: TGTGCCAGCAGCTTCGGATCAGGGGCTGGAAACACCATATATTTT. V and J are TRBV5-4 and TRBJ1-3; TRBD1 is a possible D gene (6 bases). The germline V gene encodes CDR1 SGHNT and CDR2 YYREEE (reference sequence). CDR3 length: 15 amino acids. Between the trimmed V and J ends, which lost 2 bases and 2 bases, there was a span of 11 bases. The full variable domain, its missing parts supplied by reference TRBV5-4 and TRBJ1-3, is ETGVTQSPTHLIKTRGQQVTLRCSSQSGHNTVSWYQQALGQGPQFIFQYYREEENGRGNFPPRFSGLQFPNYSSELNVNALELDDSALYLCASSFGSGAGNTIYFGEGSWLTVV.